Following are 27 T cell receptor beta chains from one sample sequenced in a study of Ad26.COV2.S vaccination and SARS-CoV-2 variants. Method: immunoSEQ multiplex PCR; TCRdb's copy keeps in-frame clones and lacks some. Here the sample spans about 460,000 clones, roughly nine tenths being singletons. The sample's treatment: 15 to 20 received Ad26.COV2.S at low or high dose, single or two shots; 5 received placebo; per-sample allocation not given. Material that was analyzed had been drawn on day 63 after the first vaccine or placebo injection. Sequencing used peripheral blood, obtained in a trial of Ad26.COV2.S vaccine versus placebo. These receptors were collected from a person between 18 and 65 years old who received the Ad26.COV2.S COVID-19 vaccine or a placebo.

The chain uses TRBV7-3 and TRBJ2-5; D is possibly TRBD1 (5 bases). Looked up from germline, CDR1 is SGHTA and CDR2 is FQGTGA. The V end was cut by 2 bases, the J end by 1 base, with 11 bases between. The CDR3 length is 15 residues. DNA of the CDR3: TGTGCCAGCAGCTTAGCAGGGTTCCCCCAAGAGACCCAGTACTTC. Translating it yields CASSLAGFPQETQYF. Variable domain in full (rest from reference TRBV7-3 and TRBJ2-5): GAGVSQTPSNKVTEKGKYVELRCDPISGHTALYWYRQSLGQGPEFLIYFQGTGAADDSGLPNDRFFAVRPEGSVSTLKIQRTERGDSAVYLCASSLAGFPQETQYFGPGTRLLVL.

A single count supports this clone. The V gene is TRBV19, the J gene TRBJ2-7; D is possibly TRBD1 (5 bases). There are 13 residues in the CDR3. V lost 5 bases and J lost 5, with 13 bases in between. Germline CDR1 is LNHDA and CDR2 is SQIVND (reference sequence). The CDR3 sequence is CASSQQGPNEQYF. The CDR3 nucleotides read TGTGCCAGTAGTCAGCAGGGCCCCAACGAGCAGTACTTC. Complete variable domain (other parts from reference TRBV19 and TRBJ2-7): DGGITQSPKYLFRKEGQNVTLSCEQNLNHDAMYWYRQDPGQGLRLIYYSQIVNDFQKGDIAEGYSVSREKKESFPLTVTSAQKNPTAFYLCASSQQGPNEQYFGPGTRLTVT.

DNA of the CDR3: TGTGCCAGCAGCTTAGCGGGCAGGGTCGGGCAGCCCCAGCATTTT. The encoded protein is CASSLAGRVGQPQHF. The chain uses TRBV5-6 and TRBJ1-5; D possibly corresponds to TRBD1 (5 bases). Germline values: CDR1 SGHDT, CDR2 YYEEEE. Trimming cost V 2 bases and J 7 bases, with 16 bases left between them. There are 15 residues in the CDR3. Drawing the rest from reference TRBV5-6 and TRBJ1-5, the complete variable domain is DAGVTQSPTHLIKTRGQQVTLRCSPKSGHDTVSWYQQALGQGPQFIFQYYEEEERQRGNFPDRFSGHQFPNYSSELNVNALLLGDSALYLCASSLAGRVGQPQHFGDGTRLSIL.

The CDR3 nucleotides are TGTGCCAGCAGCTTGGGCCAGGCGTTGAACACCGGGGAGCTGTTTTTT. It yields the protein CASSLGQALNTGELFF. V is TRBV7-6 and J is TRBJ2-2; no reliable D call. Between the trimmed V and J ends, which lost 3 bases and 1 base, there was a span of 12 bases. Per germline, CDR1 SGHVS and CDR2 FNYEAQ. The CDR3 spans 16 residues.

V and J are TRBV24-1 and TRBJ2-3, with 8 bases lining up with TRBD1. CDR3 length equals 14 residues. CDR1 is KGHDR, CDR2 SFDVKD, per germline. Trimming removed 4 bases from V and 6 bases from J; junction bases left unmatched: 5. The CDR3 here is CATSEDRVFDTQYF. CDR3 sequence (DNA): TGTGCCACCAGTGAGGACAGGGTCTTTGATACGCAGTATTTT.

The CDR3 DNA sequence: TGTGCCAGCATTCAGACAGGGGCGAATGAAAAACTGTTTTTT. It yields the protein CASIQTGANEKLFF. The rearrangement uses TRBV6-6 and TRBJ1-4; TRBD1 aligns across 8 bases. Unmatched junction bases numbered 6, after V lost 7 bases and J lost 5 bases. Germline CDR1 and CDR2: MNHNY and SVGAGI (reference sequence). The CDR3 has 14 amino acids.

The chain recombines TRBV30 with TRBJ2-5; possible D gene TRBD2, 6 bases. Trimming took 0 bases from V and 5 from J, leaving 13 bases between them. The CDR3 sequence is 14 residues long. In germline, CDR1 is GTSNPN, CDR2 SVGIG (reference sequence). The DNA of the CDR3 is TGTGCCTGGAGTGTAGGAGGGCTCCGCGAGACCCAGTACTTC. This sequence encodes CAWSVGGLRETQYF.

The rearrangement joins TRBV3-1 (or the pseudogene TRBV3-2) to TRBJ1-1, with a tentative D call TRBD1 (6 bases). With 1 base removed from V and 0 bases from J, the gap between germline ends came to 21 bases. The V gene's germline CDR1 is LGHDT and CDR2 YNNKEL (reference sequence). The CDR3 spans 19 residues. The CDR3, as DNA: TGTGCCAGCAGCCAAGGGTACGGGGGCAGGGGTTGGGTGAACACTGAAGCTTTCTTT. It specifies CASSQGYGGRGWVNTEAFF.

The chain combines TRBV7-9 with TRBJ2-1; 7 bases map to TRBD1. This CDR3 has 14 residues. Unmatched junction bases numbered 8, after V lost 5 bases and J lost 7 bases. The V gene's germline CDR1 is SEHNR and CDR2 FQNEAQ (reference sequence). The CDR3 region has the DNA TGTGCCAGCAGCCTCACAGGGGTTATGAATGAGCAGTTCTTC. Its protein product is CASSLTGVMNEQFF.

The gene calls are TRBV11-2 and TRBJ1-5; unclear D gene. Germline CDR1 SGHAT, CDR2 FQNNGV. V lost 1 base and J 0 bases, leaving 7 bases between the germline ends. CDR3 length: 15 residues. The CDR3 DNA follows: TGTGCCAGCAGCTTAGGGGCCCATAGCAATCAGCCCCAGCATTTT. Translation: CASSLGAHSNQPQHF.

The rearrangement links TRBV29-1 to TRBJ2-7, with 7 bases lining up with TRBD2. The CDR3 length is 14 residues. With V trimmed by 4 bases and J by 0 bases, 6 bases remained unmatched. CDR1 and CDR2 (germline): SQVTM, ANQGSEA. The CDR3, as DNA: TGCAGCGTTGGTAGCGGGCGAAACTCCTACGAGCAGTACTTC. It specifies CSVGSGRNSYEQYF.

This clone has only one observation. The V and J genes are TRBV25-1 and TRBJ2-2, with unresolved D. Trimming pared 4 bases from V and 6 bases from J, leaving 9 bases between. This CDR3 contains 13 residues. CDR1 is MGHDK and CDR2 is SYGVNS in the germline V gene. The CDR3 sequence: CASSAWGSGELFF. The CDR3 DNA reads TGTGCCAGCAGTGCTTGGGGTTCCGGGGAGCTGTTTTTT. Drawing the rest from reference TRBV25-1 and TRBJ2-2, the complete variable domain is EADIYQTPRYLVIGTGKKITLECSQTMGHDKMYWYQQDPGMELHLIHYSYGVNSTEKGDLSSESTVSRIRTEHFPLTLESARPSHTSQYLCASSAWGSGELFFGEGSRLTVL.

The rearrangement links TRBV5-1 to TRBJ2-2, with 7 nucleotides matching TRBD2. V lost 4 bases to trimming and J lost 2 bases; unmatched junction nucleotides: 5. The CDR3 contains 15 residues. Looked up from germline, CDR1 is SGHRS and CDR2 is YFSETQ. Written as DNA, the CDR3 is TGCGCCAGCAGCCTGGGACTAACTAACACCGGGGAGCTGTTTTTT. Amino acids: CASSLGLTNTGELFF.

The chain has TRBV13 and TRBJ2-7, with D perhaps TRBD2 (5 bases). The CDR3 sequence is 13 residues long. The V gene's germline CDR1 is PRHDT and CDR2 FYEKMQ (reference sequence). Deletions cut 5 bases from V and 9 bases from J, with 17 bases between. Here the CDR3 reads CASSPQLTEVQYF. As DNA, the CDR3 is TGTGCCAGCAGCCCCCAACTCACGGAGGTGCAGTACTTC.

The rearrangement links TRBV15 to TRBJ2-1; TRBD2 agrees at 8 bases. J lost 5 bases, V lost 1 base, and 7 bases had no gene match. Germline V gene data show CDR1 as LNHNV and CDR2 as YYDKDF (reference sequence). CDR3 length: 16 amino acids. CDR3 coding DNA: TGTGCCACCAGCAGAGGGGTAGCGGGGATAAACAATGAGCAGTTCTTC. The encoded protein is CATSRGVAGINNEQFF.

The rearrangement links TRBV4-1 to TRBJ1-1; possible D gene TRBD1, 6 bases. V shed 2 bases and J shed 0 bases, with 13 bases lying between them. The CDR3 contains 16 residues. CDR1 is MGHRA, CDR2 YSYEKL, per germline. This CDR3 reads CASSQTLGQMNTEAFF. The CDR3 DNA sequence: TGCGCCAGCAGCCAAACGCTAGGACAGATGAACACTGAAGCTTTCTTT.

This chain's CDR3 is CASRRTGQYEQYF. The CDR3 nucleotides read TGTGCCAGCAGAAGGACAGGGCAATACGAGCAGTACTTC. This chain joins TRBV6-5 and TRBJ2-7; 8 bases map to TRBD1. The trim removed 6 bases at V and 4 bases at J, leaving 5 bases unmatched. The CDR3 length is 13 residues. Germline V gives CDR1 MNHEY, CDR2 SVGAGI.

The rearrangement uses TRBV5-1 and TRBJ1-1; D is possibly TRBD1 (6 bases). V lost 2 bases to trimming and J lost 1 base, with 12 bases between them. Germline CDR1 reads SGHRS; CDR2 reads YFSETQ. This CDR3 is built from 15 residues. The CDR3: CASSLTGTPNTEAFF. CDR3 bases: TGCGCCAGCAGCTTAACCGGGACACCGAACACTGAAGCTTTCTTT.

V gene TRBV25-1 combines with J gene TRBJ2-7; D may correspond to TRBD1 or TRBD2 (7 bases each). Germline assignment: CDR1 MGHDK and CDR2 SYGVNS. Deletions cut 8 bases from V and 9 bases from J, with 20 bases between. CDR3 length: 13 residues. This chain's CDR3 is CASRLGGGGMQYF. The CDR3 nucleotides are TGTGCCAGCCGGCTGGGGGGAGGGGGCATGCAGTACTTC.

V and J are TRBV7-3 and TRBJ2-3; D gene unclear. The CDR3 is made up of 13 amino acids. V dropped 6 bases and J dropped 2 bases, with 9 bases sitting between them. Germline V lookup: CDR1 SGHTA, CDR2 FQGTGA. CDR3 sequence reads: CASSLGHTDTQYF. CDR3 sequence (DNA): TGTGCCAGCAGTTTGGGCCACACAGATACGCAGTATTTT.

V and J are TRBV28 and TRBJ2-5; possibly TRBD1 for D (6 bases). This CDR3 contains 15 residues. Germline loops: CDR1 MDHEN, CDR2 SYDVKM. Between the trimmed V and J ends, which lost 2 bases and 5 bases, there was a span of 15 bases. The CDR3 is CASSLPTGYRETQYF. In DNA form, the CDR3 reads TGTGCCAGCAGTTTACCTACAGGGTACCGGGAGACCCAGTACTTC.

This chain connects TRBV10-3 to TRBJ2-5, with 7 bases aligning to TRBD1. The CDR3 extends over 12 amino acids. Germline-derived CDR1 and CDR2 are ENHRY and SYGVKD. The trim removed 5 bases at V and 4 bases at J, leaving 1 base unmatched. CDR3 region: CAISRDRETQYF. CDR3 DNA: TGTGCCATCAGTCGGGACAGAGAGACCCAGTACTTC.

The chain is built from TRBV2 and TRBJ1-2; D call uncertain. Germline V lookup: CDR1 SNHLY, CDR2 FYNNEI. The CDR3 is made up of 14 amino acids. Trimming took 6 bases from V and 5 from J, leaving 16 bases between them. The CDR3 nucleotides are TGTGCCAGCAGGGGCCTGGGGAGGGATTATGGCTACACCTTC. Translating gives CASRGLGRDYGYTF.

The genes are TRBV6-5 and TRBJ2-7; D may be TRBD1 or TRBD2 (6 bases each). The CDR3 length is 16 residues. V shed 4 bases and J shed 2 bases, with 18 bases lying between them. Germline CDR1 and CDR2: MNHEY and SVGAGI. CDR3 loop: CASSSPGDTGAYEQYF. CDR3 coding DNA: TGTGCCAGCAGTTCCCCGGGGGACACCGGGGCCTACGAGCAGTACTTC.

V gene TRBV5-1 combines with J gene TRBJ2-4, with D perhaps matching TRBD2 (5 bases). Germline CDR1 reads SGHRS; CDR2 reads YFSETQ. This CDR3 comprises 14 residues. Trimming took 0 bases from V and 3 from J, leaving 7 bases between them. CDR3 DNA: TGCGCCAGCAGCTTGGGGGAGCACAAAAACATTCAGTACTTC. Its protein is CASSLGEHKNIQYF.

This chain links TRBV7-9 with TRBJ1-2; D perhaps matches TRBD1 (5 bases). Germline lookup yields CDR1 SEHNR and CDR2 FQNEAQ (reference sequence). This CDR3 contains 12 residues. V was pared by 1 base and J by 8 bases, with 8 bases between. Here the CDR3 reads CASSLVRDGYTF. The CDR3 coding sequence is TGTGCCAGCAGCTTAGTACGGGACGGCTACACCTTC.

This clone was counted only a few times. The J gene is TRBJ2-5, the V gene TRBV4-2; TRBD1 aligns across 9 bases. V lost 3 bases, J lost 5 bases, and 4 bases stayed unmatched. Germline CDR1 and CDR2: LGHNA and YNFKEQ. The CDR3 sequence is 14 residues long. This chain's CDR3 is CASSQGQGMETQYF. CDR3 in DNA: TGTGCCAGCAGCCAGGGACAGGGAATGGAGACCCAGTACTTC.